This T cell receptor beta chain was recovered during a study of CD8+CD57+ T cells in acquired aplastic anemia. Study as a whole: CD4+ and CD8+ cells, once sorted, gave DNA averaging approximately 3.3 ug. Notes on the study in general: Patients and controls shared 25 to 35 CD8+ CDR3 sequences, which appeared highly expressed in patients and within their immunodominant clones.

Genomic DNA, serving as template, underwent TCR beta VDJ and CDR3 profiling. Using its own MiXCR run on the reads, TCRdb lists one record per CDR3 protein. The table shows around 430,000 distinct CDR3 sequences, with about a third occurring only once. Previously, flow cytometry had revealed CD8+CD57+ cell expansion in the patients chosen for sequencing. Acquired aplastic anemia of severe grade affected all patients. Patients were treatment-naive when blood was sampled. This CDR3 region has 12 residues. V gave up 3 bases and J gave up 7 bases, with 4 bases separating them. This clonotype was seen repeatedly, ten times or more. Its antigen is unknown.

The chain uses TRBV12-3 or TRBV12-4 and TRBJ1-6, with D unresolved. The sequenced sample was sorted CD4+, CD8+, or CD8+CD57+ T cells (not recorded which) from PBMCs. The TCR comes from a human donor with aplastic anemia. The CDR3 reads CASSFRNSPLHF. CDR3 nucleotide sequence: TGTGCCAGCAGTTTCAGGAATTCACCCCTCCACTTT.